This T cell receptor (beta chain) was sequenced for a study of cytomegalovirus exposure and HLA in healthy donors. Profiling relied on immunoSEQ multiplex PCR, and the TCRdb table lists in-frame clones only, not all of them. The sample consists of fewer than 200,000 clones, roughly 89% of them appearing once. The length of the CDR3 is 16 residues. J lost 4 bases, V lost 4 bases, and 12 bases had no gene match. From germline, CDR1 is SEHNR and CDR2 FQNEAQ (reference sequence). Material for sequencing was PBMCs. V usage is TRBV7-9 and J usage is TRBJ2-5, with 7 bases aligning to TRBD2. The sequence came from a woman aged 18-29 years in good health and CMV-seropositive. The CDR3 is CASSSGGTTAGETQYF. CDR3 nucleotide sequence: TGTGCCAGCAGCTCCGGGGGGACCACCGCAGGAGAGACCCAGTACTTC.